This is a list of T cell receptor beta chains from one sample in a study of low-dose radiotherapy and immunotherapy resistance in tumors. TCRdb re-called the reads through MiXCR, storing one row per CDR3 protein. The table includes 35,000 to 45,000 distinct CDR3 sequences, 25% to 30% detected once. The sample was PBMCs, taken after low-dose radiotherapy plus immunotherapy. Receptors were obtained from a male donor with prostate cancer. Each CDR3 is given with its conserved first and last residue. A D gene is named only where the DNA matches it firmly. Only some rows state a clone size, as once, few, many or a class for expanded clones.

abundance	v_gene	j_gene	d_gene	CDR3aa	CDR3nt
few	TRBV5-1	TRBJ2-5	.	CASSLIPGAQETQYF	TGCGCCAGCAGCTTGATACCGGGGGCTCAAGAGACCCAGTACTTC
many	TRBV5-8	TRBJ1-2	.	CASSLAMAGAGSYGYTF	TGTGCCAGCAGCTTGGCCATGGCGGGGGCAGGAAGCTATGGCTACACCTTC
medium-sized	TRBV5-1	TRBJ1-4	.	CASSPAGQGEKLFF	TGTGCCAGCAGCCCTGCGGGGCAGGGCGAAAAACTGTTTTTT
many	TRBV6-2/TRBV6-3	TRBJ1-5	.	CASSEAGVWQPQHF	TGTGCCAGCAGTGAAGCTGGGGTTTGGCAGCCCCAGCATTTT
many	TRBV29-1	TRBJ2-3	TRBD2	CSSHGGASTDTQYF	TGCAGCTCCCACGGGGGGGCCTCCACAGATACGCAGTATTTT
many	TRBV25-1	TRBJ2-1	TRBD2	CASSEFSGTSAYNEQFF	TGTGCCAGCAGTGAGTTTTCGGGGACTAGCGCCTACAATGAGCAGTTCTTC
.	TRBV12-3/TRBV12-4	TRBJ1-1	.	CASSSITEAFF	TGTGCCAGCAGTTCGATCACTGAAGCTTTCTTT
many	TRBV5-1	TRBJ2-7	TRBD1	CASSQDRVGYEQYF	TGCGCCAGCAGCCAAGACAGGGTAGGATACGAGCAGTACTTC
many	TRBV27	TRBJ2-1	TRBD2	CASSPRSGGADNEQFF	TGTGCCAGCAGTCCCCGTAGCGGGGGGGCTGACAATGAGCAGTTCTTC
many	TRBV11-2	TRBJ2-3	TRBD2	CASSVTSGRSTDTQYF	TGTGCCAGCAGCGTAACTAGCGGCCGTAGCACAGATACGCAGTATTTT
many	TRBV7-7	TRBJ2-2	.	CASRADMGDPGELFF	TGTGCCAGCAGGGCCGACATGGGCGACCCCGGGGAGCTGTTTTTT
many	TRBV7-9	TRBJ2-5	.	CASSLELKVAEETQYF	TGTGCCAGCAGCTTAGAACTTAAGGTCGCCGAGGAGACCCAGTACTTC
many	TRBV10-3	TRBJ1-3	.	CAISELLQAPSGNTIYF	TGTGCCATCAGTGAGCTACTACAGGCCCCCTCTGGAAACACCATATATTTT
many	TRBV2	TRBJ1-2	.	CASSALANYGYTF	TGTGCCAGCAGCGCTCTGGCTAACTATGGCTACACCTTC
.	TRBV20-1	TRBJ2-1	TRBD1	CSAPTGGYNEQFF	TGCAGTGCTCCGACAGGGGGCTACAATGAGCAGTTCTTC
.	TRBV28	TRBJ2-7	.	CASSGLRGEQYF	TGTGCCAGCTCGGGACTCCGGGGCGAGCAGTACTTC
few	TRBV19	TRBJ2-7	TRBD2	CASSIDTDTSGSYEQYF	TGTGCCAGTAGTATAGATACCGACACTAGCGGATCCTACGAGCAGTACTTC
many	TRBV24-1	TRBJ2-1	TRBD2	CATSDPFGTSYEQFF	TGTGCCACCAGTGATCCCTTTGGGACTAGCTACGAGCAGTTCTTC
many	TRBV7-9	TRBJ2-1	.	CASSSPGIASYNEQFF	TGTGCCAGCAGCTCCCCGGGGATAGCCTCCTACAATGAGCAGTTCTTC
many	TRBV28	TRBJ2-5	.	CASSLPYGAETQYF	TGTGCCAGCTCCCTCCCATACGGGGCGGAGACCCAGTACTTC
many	TRBV25-1	TRBJ2-5	.	CASSEFSGKVETQYF	TGTGCCAGCAGTGAATTTTCGGGGAAGGTAGAGACCCAGTACTTC
many	TRBV6-2/TRBV6-3	TRBJ1-1	.	CASSFRDDTEAFF	TGTGCCAGCAGTTTCAGGGATGACACTGAAGCTTTCTTT
.	TRBV6-1	TRBJ2-3	.	CASSGTTGAEDTDTQYF	TGTGCCAGCAGTGGAACAACCGGGGCGGAAGACACAGATACGCAGTATTTT
many	TRBV5-1	TRBJ2-3	TRBD2	CASSLDGGGTDTQYF	TGCGCCAGCAGCTTGGACGGCGGGGGGACAGATACGCAGTATTTT
many	TRBV30	TRBJ1-4	TRBD1	CAWGKGAINPANEKLFF	TGTGCCTGGGGCAAGGGGGCCATAAACCCGGCTAATGAAAAACTGTTTTTT
many	TRBV14	TRBJ2-6	TRBD1	CASSTRQGWGSGANVLTF	TGTGCCAGCAGCACCCGACAGGGGTGGGGCTCTGGGGCCAACGTCCTGACTTTC
many	TRBV28	TRBJ2-3	TRBD2	CFVTSVKGDTQYF	TGTTTCGTGACTAGCGTTAAAGGAGATACGCAGTATTTT
.	TRBV2	TRBJ2-3	.	CASAPGQEDTQYF	TGTGCCAGCGCTCCAGGCCAAGAGGATACGCAGTATTTT
.	TRBV14	TRBJ1-6	TRBD1	CASSQDMTGVNSPLHF	TGTGCCAGCAGCCAAGATATGACAGGGGTTAATTCACCCCTCCACTTT
.	TRBV5-3	TRBJ1-5	.	CASSQTGKPQHF	TGTGCCAGCAGCCAAACAGGGAAACCCCAGCATTTT
many	TRBV20-1	TRBJ1-1	TRBD1	CSARAKGTGGAFF	TGCAGTGCTAGAGCGAAAGGGACAGGGGGAGCTTTCTTT
many	TRBV3-1	TRBJ1-5	TRBD1	CASSQNPRQGTSNQPQHF	TGTGCCAGCAGCCAAAATCCTCGACAGGGGACTAGCAATCAGCCCCAGCATTTT
many	TRBV12-3/TRBV12-4	TRBJ2-3	.	CASTWGLTDTQYF	TGTGCCAGCACTTGGGGCCTCACAGATACGCAGTATTTT
few	TRBV20-1	TRBJ2-7	TRBD1	CSARGDRDYEQYF	TGCAGTGCTAGGGGGGACAGGGATTACGAGCAGTACTTC
many	TRBV7-9	TRBJ1-4	.	CASSLAGANEKLFF	TGTGCCAGCAGCTTAGCCGGTGCTAATGAAAAACTGTTTTTT
many	TRBV4-1	TRBJ2-7	.	CASSQTAVSYEQYF	TGCGCCAGCAGCCAAACGGCGGTGTCCTACGAGCAGTACTTC
many	TRBV25-1	TRBJ2-4	.	CASSEGGGPAKNIQYF	TGTGCCAGCAGTGAAGGGGGCGGTCCGGCCAAAAACATTCAGTACTTC
medium-sized	TRBV28	TRBJ2-7	.	CASSLLGAGEQYF	TGTGCCAGCAGCCTGCTGGGAGCAGGGGAGCAGTACTTC
.	TRBV5-1	TRBJ2-5	.	CASSLRQETQYF	TGCGCCAGCAGCCTACGCCAAGAGACCCAGTACTTC
many	TRBV12-5	TRBJ2-3	.	CASGLVLGPSDTQYF	TGTGCTAGTGGTTTGGTACTGGGGCCTTCAGATACGCAGTATTTT
many	TRBV4-1	TRBJ1-2	.	CASSQWKDSVYGYTF	TGCGCCAGCAGCCAATGGAAAGACAGTGTCTATGGCTACACCTTC
medium-sized	TRBV13	TRBJ2-1	.	CASSEPDGSPYNEQFF	TGTGCCAGCAGCGAGCCGGACGGGTCGCCCTACAATGAGCAGTTCTTC
many	TRBV28	TRBJ2-7	TRBD2	CASNGYGGRAGYEQYF	TGTGCCAGCAATGGTTATGGTGGGAGGGCCGGGTACGAGCAGTACTTC
.	TRBV5-1	TRBJ2-7	TRBD1	CASSLGWVSQGAEEQYF	TGCGCCAGCAGCTTGGGTTGGGTCTCACAGGGGGCGGAGGAGCAGTACTTC
.	TRBV6-6	TRBJ2-2	.	CASSDGLATTGELFF	TGTGCCAGCAGTGATGGGTTAGCAACCACCGGGGAGCTGTTTTTT
few	TRBV29-1	TRBJ1-1	.	CSVWAVLTNTEAFF	TGCAGCGTTTGGGCCGTCTTAACTAACACTGAAGCTTTCTTT
many	TRBV16	TRBJ2-7	TRBD2	CASSQFAGGPYEQYF	TGTGCCAGCAGCCAATTTGCGGGGGGCCCGTACGAGCAGTACTTC
few	TRBV25-1	TRBJ2-7	.	CASSEGGIGYF	TGTGCCAGCAGTGAAGGGGGCATCGGGTACTTC
many	TRBV29-1	TRBJ2-5	TRBD2	CSVEWDYETQYF	TGCAGCGTTGAATGGGACTATGAGACCCAGTACTTC
many	TRBV20-1	TRBJ2-1	.	CSAAPLGGDPGPYNEQFF	TGCAGTGCTGCTCCACTAGGCGGGGACCCGGGACCCTACAATGAGCAGTTCTTC
.	TRBV19	TRBJ2-2	TRBD1	CASSSLPGQGHAGELFF	TGTGCCAGTAGTAGTCTCCCGGGACAGGGTCACGCCGGGGAGCTGTTTTTT
many	TRBV28	TRBJ1-1	.	CASSLRVTEAFF	TGTGCCAGCAGTTTGCGGGTCACTGAAGCTTTCTTT
medium-sized	TRBV28	TRBJ2-1	.	CASSSGGRNEQFF	TGTGCCAGCAGTTCCGGGGGCAGGAATGAGCAGTTCTTC
many	TRBV6-5	TRBJ2-6	TRBD1	CASSYTGGAAGANVLTF	TGTGCCAGCAGCTACACAGGGGGCGCTGCTGGGGCCAACGTCCTGACTTTC
few	TRBV7-8	TRBJ2-3	.	CASSLPGANTDTQYF	TGTGCCAGCAGCTTACCAGGGGCGAACACAGATACGCAGTATTTT
many	TRBV28	TRBJ1-1	.	CASSWRGEGTEAFF	TGTGCCAGCAGTTGGAGGGGGGAAGGCACTGAAGCTTTCTTT